This T cell receptor beta chain was retrieved from a study of spatial heterogeneity in lung cancer. Overall study findings and caveats: Tumors with more nonsynonymous mutations had more expanded intratumoral alpha and beta TCRs. The study estimated around 7% alpha and 13% beta chain coverage of tumor T cells.

By sample share, this clonotype is medium-sized (0.01 to 0.1%). Its antigen is not identified. V lost 5 bases to trimming and J lost 2 bases; unmatched junction nucleotides: 8. This CDR3 is built from 15 residues. TCRdb passed the 5' RACE reads through MiXCR, listing each CDR3 protein once. The sample carries about 2,600 distinct CDR3 sequences, roughly 1.4% recorded once. Documented time point: sample taken at primary tumor resection. Researchers sequenced whole RNA taken from tumor, nontumor lung or frozen PBMC without sorting. This chain uses TRBV12-3 or TRBV12-4 with TRBJ1-2; 7 bases fit TRBD1. The source material was lung tumor tissue, sampled at surgery. The receptor was isolated from a male donor with early-stage non-small cell lung cancer. The CDR3 DNA reads TGTGCCAGCAGTCCGAGACAGGGATGGAACTATGGCTACACCTTC. It encodes CASSPRQGWNYGYTF.